A single sample gave rise to the 30 T cell receptor beta chains below, sequenced in a study of blood T cell repertoires in COVID-19. The repertoire was sequenced with immunoSEQ multiplex PCR; TCRdb's copy has only in-frame clones and lacks some. The sample lists around 150,000 clones, nearly 80% occurring once. The sample consisted of peripheral blood. These receptors were collected from a woman older than 75 with acute or convalescent COVID-19.

The chain uses TRBV5-4 and TRBJ1-1, with a weak D call TRBD1 (6 bases). V lost 6 bases, J lost 0 bases, and 15 bases lay in between. The CDR3 contains 15 residues. Per germline, CDR1 SGHNT and CDR2 YYREEE (reference sequence). CDR3: CASTPLQGMNTEAFF. The CDR3 DNA is TGTGCCAGCACGCCTCTACAGGGCATGAACACTGAAGCTTTCTTT.

The rearrangement uses TRBV10-1 and TRBJ2-1, with 7 positions matching TRBD2. CDR3 length equals 15 residues. Germline loops: CDR1 WNHNN, CDR2 SYGVQD (reference sequence). The V gene end was trimmed by 2 bases and the J gene end by 0 bases; junction bases not matched to a gene: 1. The CDR3 DNA follows: TGCGCCAGCAGTGAGAGCGGGGCCTCCTACAATGAGCAGTTCTTC. Protein sequence: CASSESGASYNEQFF.

This chain uses TRBV28 with TRBJ1-6; weak D call: TRBD1 (5 bases). This CDR3 spans 15 amino acids. Trimming cost V 6 bases and J 6 bases, with 15 bases left between them. The germline V gene has CDR1 MDHEN and CDR2 SYDVKM. As DNA, the CDR3 is TGTGCCAGCAGCCCTGGGGCGGGAGGTAATTCACCCCTCCACTTT. The encoded protein is CASSPGAGGNSPLHF.

The CDR3 coding sequence is TGTGCCAGCAGCCTCGACAGGGGCGGTGAAAAACTGTTTTTT. Its translation: CASSLDRGGEKLFF. V usage is TRBV11-1 and J usage is TRBJ1-4, with TRBD1 identical over 8 bases. The CDR3 runs 14 residues. After removal of 5 bases from V and 7 bases from J, the junction contained 6 bases not matched to a gene. CDR1 is SGHAT, CDR2 FQDESV, per germline (reference sequence).

The V gene is TRBV27, the J gene TRBJ1-4, with 10 bases fitting TRBD1. V trimming: 5 bases; J trimming: 10 bases; junction bases outside the gene matches: 13. There are 16 residues in the CDR3. The germline V gene has CDR1 MNHEY and CDR2 SMNVEV (reference sequence). CDR3 in DNA: TGTGCCAGCAGTACCATAACCGGGACAGGGGTTGTAAAACTGTTTTTT. Its translation: CASSTITGTGVVKLFF. Drawing the rest from reference TRBV27 and TRBJ1-4, the complete variable domain is EAQVTQNPRYLITVTGKKLTVTCSQNMNHEYMSWYRQDPGLGLRQIYYSMNVEVTDKGDVPEGYKVSRKEKRNFPLILESPSPNQTSLYFCASSTITGTGVVKLFFGSGTQLSVL.

The rearrangement links TRBV2 to TRBJ1-1; 8 bases agree with TRBD1. The CDR3 is 13 residues long. Germline loops: CDR1 SNHLY, CDR2 FYNNEI. Trimming took 7 bases from V and 5 from J; bases not matched to a gene: 6. CDR3 region: CASTGQGRTEAFF. CDR3 in DNA: TGTGCCAGCACCGGACAGGGTAGGACTGAAGCTTTCTTT.

This clone was observed a few times. The gene calls are TRBV7-9 and TRBJ1-2; 8 bases are a match to TRBD1. V trimming: 4 bases; J trimming: 5 bases; junction bases outside the gene matches: 6. Germline V gives CDR1 SEHNR, CDR2 FQNEAQ (reference sequence). The CDR3 spans 14 residues. CDR3 region: CASSSLTGGYGYTF. In DNA form, the CDR3 reads TGTGCCAGCAGCTCGCTAACAGGGGGATATGGCTACACCTTC.

The gene calls are TRBV28 and TRBJ1-6, with D possibly being TRBD1 (5 bases). Per germline, CDR1 MDHEN and CDR2 SYDVKM. With 5 bases removed from V and 10 bases from J, the gap between germline ends came to 21 bases. There are 16 residues in the CDR3. CDR3 loop: CASSPSLGGRRSPLHF. CDR3 coding DNA: TGTGCCAGCAGTCCCTCCTTGGGGGGGAGACGGTCACCCCTCCACTTT.

V is TRBV5-5 and J is TRBJ2-7; weak D call: TRBD2 (7 bases). The CDR3 extends over 15 amino acids. The V gene lost 4 bases and the J gene lost 4 bases, with 18 bases spanning the gap. Germline V lookup: CDR1 SGHKS, CDR2 YYEKEE (reference sequence). CDR3 sequence reads: CASSARGGSIYEQYF. DNA of the CDR3: TGTGCCAGCAGCGCCAGGGGCGGGAGTATATACGAGCAGTACTTC.

The genes are TRBV3-1 (or the pseudogene TRBV3-2) and TRBJ2-5; D possibly corresponds to TRBD1 (5 bases). V lost 5 bases to trimming and J lost 3 bases, with 7 bases between them. This CDR3 comprises 12 residues. Germline values: CDR1 LGHDT, CDR2 YNNKEL (reference sequence). DNA for the CDR3: TGTGCCAGCAGCGGGGCTGAAGAGACCCAGTACTTC. This encodes CASSGAEETQYF.

The genes are TRBV29-1 and TRBJ2-2; 8 bases match TRBD2. The length of the CDR3 is 14 residues. V lost 0 bases, J lost 3 bases, and 0 bases stayed unmatched. Germline-derived CDR1 and CDR2 are SQVTM and ANQGSEA. This CDR3 is CSVEELADTGELFF. The CDR3 nucleotides read TGCAGCGTTGAAGAACTAGCGGACACCGGGGAGCTGTTTTTT.

The chain uses TRBV30 and TRBJ1-2; D gene unclear. Trimming took 1 base from V and 2 from J, leaving 11 bases between them. Germline CDR1 GTSNPN, CDR2 SVGIG (reference sequence). The CDR3 runs 14 residues. CDR3 region: CAWSAQGRNYGYTF. DNA for the CDR3: TGTGCCTGGAGTGCCCAAGGGAGGAACTATGGCTACACCTTC.

This sequence joins TRBV14 and TRBJ2-2; 8 bases align to TRBD1. After removal of 2 bases from V and 9 bases from J, the junction contained 2 bases not matched to a gene. Germline lookup yields CDR1 SGHDN and CDR2 FVKESK. This CDR3 contains 13 residues. The CDR3 loop is CASSQRTGRELFF. The CDR3 nucleotides are TGTGCCAGCAGCCAACGGACAGGGCGGGAGCTGTTTTTT.

Here the CDR3 reads CASSLDASRETQYF. The DNA for the CDR3 is TGTGCCAGCAGCTTAGATGCTAGCCGGGAGACCCAGTACTTC. The chain has TRBV11-2 and TRBJ2-5, with a possible D match to TRBD2 (5 bases). Deletions cut 0 bases from V and 5 bases from J, with 10 bases between. The CDR3 runs 14 residues. The germline V gene has CDR1 SGHAT and CDR2 FQNNGV.

This clone turned up a few times. The rearrangement uses TRBV12-3 or TRBV12-4 and TRBJ2-7; 10 positions agree with TRBD1. The CDR3 totals 13 residues. The junction had 1 base not matched to a gene; V was cut back by 6 bases and J by 2 bases. The CDR3 coding sequence is TGTGCCAGCAGGGGGACAGGGGCCTACGAGCAGTACTTC. Translated: CASRGTGAYEQYF.

CDR3 sequence: CASTGTGSEQYF. DNA for the CDR3: TGTGCCAGCACCGGAACAGGGAGCGAGCAGTACTTC. The genes are TRBV28 and TRBJ2-7; a weak D match, TRBD1 (6 bases). The germline V gene encodes CDR1 MDHEN and CDR2 SYDVKM. The CDR3 is 12 amino acids. The V gene lost 7 bases and the J gene lost 6 bases, with 13 bases spanning the gap.

The genes are TRBV6-4 and TRBJ1-6; D might be TRBD1 (6 bases). This CDR3 spans 15 amino acids. Germline V gives CDR1 MRHNA, CDR2 SNTAGT. V was clipped by 0 bases and J by 8 bases, with 11 bases between them. CDR3 amino acids: CASSDSTRGHSPLHF. The CDR3 coding sequence is TGTGCCAGCAGTGACTCGACCAGGGGACATTCACCCCTCCACTTT.

The rearrangement joins TRBV5-1 to TRBJ1-4; possible D gene TRBD1, 5 bases. The ends were cut back, 0 bases at V and 1 base at J, with 7 bases in the middle. In germline, CDR1 is SGHRS, CDR2 YFSETQ. CDR3 length: 15 amino acids. The CDR3 sequence: CASSLARGTNEKLFF. CDR3 sequence (DNA): TGCGCCAGCAGCTTGGCAAGGGGAACTAATGAAAAACTGTTTTTT. Full variable domain (rest looked up from reference TRBV5-1 and TRBJ1-4): KAGVTQTPRYLIKTRGQQVTLSCSPISGHRSVSWYQQTPGQGLQFLFEYFSETQRNKGNFPGRFSGRQFSNSRSEMNVSTLELGDSALYLCASSLARGTNEKLFFGSGTQLSVL.

The chain is built from TRBV30 and TRBJ1-1; D remains ambiguous. Germline V lookup: CDR1 GTSNPN, CDR2 SVGIG (reference sequence). V lost 1 base, J lost 1 base, and 7 bases lay in between. The CDR3 has 13 residues. The CDR3, as DNA: TGTGCCTGGAGTGAGGCGGGGAACACTGAAGCTTTCTTT. It specifies CAWSEAGNTEAFF.

V usage is TRBV5-6 and J usage is TRBJ2-7; 10 nucleotides align to TRBD1. CDR1 is SGHDT and CDR2 is YYEEEE in the germline V gene. Germline trimming cut 4 bases from V and 4 bases from J; bases unmatched to any gene: 11. The CDR3 totals 16 residues. The chain's CDR3 is CASSHFRGTGVYEQYF. The CDR3 nucleotides are TGTGCCAGCAGCCATTTCCGGGGGACAGGGGTTTACGAGCAGTACTTC.

This clone showed up just a few times. In nucleotides, the CDR3 is TGTGCCAGCAGCCGCAGGGTACGCGGGGAAGAGACCCAGTACTTC. Its protein is CASSRRVRGEETQYF. The chain joins TRBV14 to TRBJ2-5, with D possibly TRBD2 on 6 matching bases. The CDR3 has 15 amino acids. V was cut by 4 bases and J by 3 bases, with 15 bases left in between. Germline lookup yields CDR1 SGHDN and CDR2 FVKESK.

The chain couples TRBV6-2 or TRBV6-3 to TRBJ2-3; tentative D call: TRBD2 (5 bases). From germline, CDR1 is MNHEY and CDR2 SVGEGT. This CDR3 has 14 amino acids. V dropped 2 bases and J dropped 5 bases, with 11 bases sitting between them. The CDR3 coding sequence is TGTGCCAGCAGTTACCTTACGAGCGGAGATACGCAGTATTTT. It yields the protein CASSYLTSGDTQYF.

The V call is TRBV5-4, the J call TRBJ1-1; D might be TRBD1 (6 bases). This CDR3 contains 14 residues. The V end was cut by 4 bases, the J end by 4 bases, with 14 bases between. Germline loops: CDR1 SGHNT, CDR2 YYREEE (reference sequence). The CDR3: CASSRTASRTEAFF. CDR3 nucleotide sequence: TGTGCCAGCAGCAGGACAGCCTCCCGCACTGAAGCTTTCTTT.

The chain uses TRBV5-1 and TRBJ1-6; unclear D gene. The CDR3 loop spans 16 amino acids. Germline V gene sequence: CDR1 SGHRS, CDR2 YFSETQ. With 0 bases removed from V and 0 bases from J, the gap between germline ends came to 7 bases. CDR3: CASSLGGSSYNSPLHF. As DNA, the CDR3 is TGCGCCAGCAGCTTGGGCGGGAGCTCCTATAATTCACCCCTCCACTTT.

V is TRBV28 and J is TRBJ1-1; D not resolved. V was trimmed by 4 bases and J by 8 bases, leaving 23 bases between them. This CDR3 has 16 amino acids. Germline V gene lookup returns CDR1 MDHEN and CDR2 SYDVKM. The CDR3 region is CASSSLAANSRSEAFF. For the CDR3, the DNA is TGTGCCAGCAGTTCTCTGGCGGCTAATTCCCGATCGGAAGCTTTCTTT.

The V and J genes are TRBV3-1 (or the pseudogene TRBV3-2) and TRBJ2-7; 10 nucleotides line up with TRBD1. V lost 6 bases and J lost 5; bases outside the gene matches: 10. The CDR3 length is 15 residues. Germline assignment: CDR1 LGHDT and CDR2 YNNKEL (reference sequence). CDR3: CASSARDRGSHEQYF. CDR3 nucleotides: TGTGCCAGCAGTGCGAGGGACAGGGGAAGCCACGAGCAGTACTTC.

The V and J genes are TRBV2 and TRBJ2-1; 10 bases agree with TRBD2. Germline V gene sequence: CDR1 SNHLY, CDR2 FYNNEI. This CDR3 spans 13 amino acids. V lost 7 bases and J lost 5; bases outside the gene matches: 2. CDR3 sequence (DNA): TGTGCCAGCACTAGCGGGAGAAACAATGAGCAGTTCTTC. Amino acids: CASTSGRNNEQFF.

The chain has TRBV18 and TRBJ2-7, with D possibly TRBD1 on 6 matching bases. There are 13 residues in the CDR3. Germline V CDR1 and CDR2: KGHSH, LQKENI. V lost 0 bases and J 3 bases, leaving 6 bases between the germline ends. The CDR3 sequence is CASSPPTGYEQYF. The CDR3 DNA is TGTGCCAGCTCACCACCGACAGGCTACGAGCAGTACTTC.

The V and J genes are TRBV27 and TRBJ2-3; the D gene is possibly TRBD2 (6 bases). The germline V and J ends were trimmed by 0 bases and 2 bases, with 12 bases remaining between them. The CDR3 covers 16 residues. CDR1 and CDR2 from the germline V gene are MNHEY and SMNVEV (reference sequence). Here the CDR3 reads CASSLSTGVNTDTQYF. As DNA, the CDR3 is TGTGCCAGCAGTTTATCGACGGGAGTGAACACAGATACGCAGTATTTT.

This clone was seen more than once but under ten times. The chain is built from TRBV3-1 (or the pseudogene TRBV3-2) and TRBJ1-5; D is perhaps TRBD1 (5 bases). There are 15 residues in the CDR3. Germline CDR1 is LGHDT and CDR2 is YNNKEL (reference sequence). V lost 2 bases and J 0 bases, leaving 8 bases between the germline ends. The chain's CDR3 is CASSQTGVSNQPQHF. The DNA of the CDR3 is TGTGCCAGCAGCCAAACAGGCGTTAGCAATCAGCCCCAGCATTTT.